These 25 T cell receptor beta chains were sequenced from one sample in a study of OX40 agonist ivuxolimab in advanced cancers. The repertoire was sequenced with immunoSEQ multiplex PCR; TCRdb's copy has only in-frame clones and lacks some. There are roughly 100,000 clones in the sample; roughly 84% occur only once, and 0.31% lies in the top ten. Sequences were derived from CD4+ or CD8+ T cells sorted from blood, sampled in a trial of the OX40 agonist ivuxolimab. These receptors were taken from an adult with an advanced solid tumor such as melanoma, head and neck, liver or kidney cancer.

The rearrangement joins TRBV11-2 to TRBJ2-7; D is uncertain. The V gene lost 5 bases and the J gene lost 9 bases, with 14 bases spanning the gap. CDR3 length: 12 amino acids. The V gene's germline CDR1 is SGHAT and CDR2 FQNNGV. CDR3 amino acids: CASSPLDQGQYF. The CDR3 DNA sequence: TGTGCCAGCAGCCCCCTGGACCAAGGGCAGTACTTC.

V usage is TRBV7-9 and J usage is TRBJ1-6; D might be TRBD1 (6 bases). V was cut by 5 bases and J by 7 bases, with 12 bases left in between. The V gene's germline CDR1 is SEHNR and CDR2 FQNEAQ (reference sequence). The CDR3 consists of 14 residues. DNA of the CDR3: TGTGCCAGCAGCGGGGGCTATGGGAATTCACCCCTCCACTTT. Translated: CASSGGYGNSPLHF. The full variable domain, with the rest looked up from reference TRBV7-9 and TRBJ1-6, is DTGVSQNPRHKITKRGQNVTFRCDPISEHNRLYWYRQTLGQGPEFLTYFQNEAQLEKSRLLSDRFSAERPKGSFSTLEIQRTEQGDSAMYLCASSGGYGNSPLHFGNGTRLTVT.

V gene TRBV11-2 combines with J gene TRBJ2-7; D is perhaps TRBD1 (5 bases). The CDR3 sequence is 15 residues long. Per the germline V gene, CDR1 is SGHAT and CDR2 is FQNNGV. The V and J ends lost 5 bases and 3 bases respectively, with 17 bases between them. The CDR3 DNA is TGTGCCAGCAGCCCCAGCCCGACAGAAAACTACGAGCAGTACTTC. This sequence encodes CASSPSPTENYEQYF.

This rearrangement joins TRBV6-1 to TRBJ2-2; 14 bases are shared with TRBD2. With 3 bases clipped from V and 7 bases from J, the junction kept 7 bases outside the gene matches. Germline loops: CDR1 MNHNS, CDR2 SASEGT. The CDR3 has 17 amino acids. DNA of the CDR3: TGTGCCAGCAGTGACAGACTAGCGGGGGGGCCGGTCGGGGAGCTGTTTTTT. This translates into CASSDRLAGGPVGELFF.

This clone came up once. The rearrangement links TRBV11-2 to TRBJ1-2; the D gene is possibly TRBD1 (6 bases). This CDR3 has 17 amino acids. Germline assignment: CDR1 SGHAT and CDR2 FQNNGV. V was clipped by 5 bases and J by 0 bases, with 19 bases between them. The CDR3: CASSPNWPGAPNYGYTF. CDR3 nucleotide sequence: TGTGCCAGCAGCCCGAACTGGCCAGGGGCCCCTAACTATGGCTACACCTTC.

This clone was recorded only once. CDR3 loop: CAWSHFRQGEIGYTF. DNA for the CDR3: TGTGCCTGGAGTCACTTCCGACAGGGGGAGATTGGCTACACCTTC. The chain joins TRBV30 to TRBJ1-2; 9 bases align to TRBD1. Germline values: CDR1 GTSNPN, CDR2 SVGIG (reference sequence). The CDR3 runs 15 residues. V was pared by 2 bases and J by 7 bases, with 11 bases of the junction left unmatched.

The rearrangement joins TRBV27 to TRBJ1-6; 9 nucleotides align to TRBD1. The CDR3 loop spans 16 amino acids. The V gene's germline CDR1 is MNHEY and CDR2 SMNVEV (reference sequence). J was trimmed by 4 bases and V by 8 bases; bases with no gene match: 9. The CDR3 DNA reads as TGTGCCAGCCGGGGGGGACAGGGAATGTATAATTCACCCCTCCACTTT. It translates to CASRGGQGMYNSPLHF.

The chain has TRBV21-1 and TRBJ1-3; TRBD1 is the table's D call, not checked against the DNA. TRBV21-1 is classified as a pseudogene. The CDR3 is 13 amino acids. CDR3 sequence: CANPTGSGNTIYF. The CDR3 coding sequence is TGTGCCAACCCAACAGGGTCTGGAAACACCATATATTTT.

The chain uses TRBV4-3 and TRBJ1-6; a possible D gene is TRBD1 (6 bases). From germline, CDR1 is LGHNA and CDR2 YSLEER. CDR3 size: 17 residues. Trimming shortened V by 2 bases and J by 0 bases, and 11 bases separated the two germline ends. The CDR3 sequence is CASSQHQGSSYNSPLHF. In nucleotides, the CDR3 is TGCGCCAGCAGCCAACACCAGGGGAGCTCCTATAATTCACCCCTCCACTTT.

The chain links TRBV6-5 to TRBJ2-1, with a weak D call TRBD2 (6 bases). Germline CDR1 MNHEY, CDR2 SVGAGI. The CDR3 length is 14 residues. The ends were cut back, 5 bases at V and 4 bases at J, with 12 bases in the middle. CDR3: CASSGLRPYNEQFF. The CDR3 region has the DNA TGTGCCAGCAGTGGACTACGACCTTACAATGAGCAGTTCTTC.

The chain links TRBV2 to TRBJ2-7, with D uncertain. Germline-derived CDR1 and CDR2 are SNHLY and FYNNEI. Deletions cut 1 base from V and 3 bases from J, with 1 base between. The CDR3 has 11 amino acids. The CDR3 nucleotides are TGTGCCAGCAGTGAAGTCTACGAGCAGTACTTC. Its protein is CASSEVYEQYF.

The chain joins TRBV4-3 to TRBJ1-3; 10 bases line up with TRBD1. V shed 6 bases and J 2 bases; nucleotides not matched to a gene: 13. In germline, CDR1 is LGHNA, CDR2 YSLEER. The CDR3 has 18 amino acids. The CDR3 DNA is TGCGCCAGCAGGAGCGGGACAGGGGCACAGATAGCTGGAAACACCATATATTTT. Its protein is CASRSGTGAQIAGNTIYF.

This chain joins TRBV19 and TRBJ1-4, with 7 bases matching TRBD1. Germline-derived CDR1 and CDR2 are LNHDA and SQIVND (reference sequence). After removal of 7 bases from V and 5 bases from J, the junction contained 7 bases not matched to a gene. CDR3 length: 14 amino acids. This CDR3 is CASNNGQVNEKLFF. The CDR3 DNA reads TGTGCCAGTAACAACGGACAGGTCAATGAAAAACTGTTTTTT.

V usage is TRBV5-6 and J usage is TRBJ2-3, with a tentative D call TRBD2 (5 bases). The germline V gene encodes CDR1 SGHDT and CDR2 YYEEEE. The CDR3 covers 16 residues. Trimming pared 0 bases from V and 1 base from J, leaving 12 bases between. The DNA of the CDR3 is TGTGCCAGCAGCTTGGGGGCTAGCCCGCGCACAGATACGCAGTATTTT. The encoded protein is CASSLGASPRTDTQYF. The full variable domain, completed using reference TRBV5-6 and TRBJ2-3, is DAGVTQSPTHLIKTRGQQVTLRCSPKSGHDTVSWYQQALGQGPQFIFQYYEEEERQRGNFPDRFSGHQFPNYSSELNVNALLLGDSALYLCASSLGASPRTDTQYFGPGTRLTVL.

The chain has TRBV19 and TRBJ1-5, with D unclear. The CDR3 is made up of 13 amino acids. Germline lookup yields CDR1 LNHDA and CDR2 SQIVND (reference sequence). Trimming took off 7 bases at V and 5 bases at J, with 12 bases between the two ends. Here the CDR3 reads CASTGRGDQPQHF. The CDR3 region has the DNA TGTGCCAGTACGGGTCGGGGAGATCAGCCCCAGCATTTT.

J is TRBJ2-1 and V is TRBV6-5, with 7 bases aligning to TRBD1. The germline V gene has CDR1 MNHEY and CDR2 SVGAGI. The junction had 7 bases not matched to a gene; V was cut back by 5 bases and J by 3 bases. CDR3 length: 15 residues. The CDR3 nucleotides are TGTGCCAGCAGTCAAACAGGGGTCGGCTACAATGAGCAGTTCTTC. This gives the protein CASSQTGVGYNEQFF.

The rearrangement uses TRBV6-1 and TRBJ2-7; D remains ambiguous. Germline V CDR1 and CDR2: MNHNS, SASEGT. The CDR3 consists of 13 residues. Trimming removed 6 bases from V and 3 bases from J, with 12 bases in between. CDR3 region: CASSGFASYEQYF. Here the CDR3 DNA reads TGTGCCAGCAGCGGGTTCGCAAGCTACGAGCAGTACTTC.

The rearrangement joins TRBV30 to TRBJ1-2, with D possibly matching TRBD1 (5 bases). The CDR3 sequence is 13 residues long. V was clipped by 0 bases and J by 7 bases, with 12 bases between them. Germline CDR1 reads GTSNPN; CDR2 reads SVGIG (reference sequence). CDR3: CAWSVGGVSGYTF. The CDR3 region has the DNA TGTGCCTGGAGTGTTGGGGGGGTCTCTGGCTACACCTTC. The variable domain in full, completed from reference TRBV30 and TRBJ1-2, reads SQTIHQWPATLVQPVGSPLSLECTVEGTSNPNLYWYRQAAGRGLQLLFYSVGIGQISSEVPQNLSASRPQDRQFILSSKKLLLSDSGFYLCAWSVGGVSGYTFGSGTRLTVV.

The CDR3 DNA sequence: TGTGCCAGCAGCTTAAATACCCCCAATCAGCCCCAGCATTTT. It encodes CASSLNTPNQPQHF. The chain couples TRBV7-2 to TRBJ1-5; D remains unclear. CDR3 length: 14 residues. Germline values: CDR1 SGHTA, CDR2 FQGNSA. Trimming removed 2 bases at V and 3 bases at J, with 8 bases between. The full variable domain, its missing parts supplied by reference TRBV7-2 and TRBJ1-5, is GAGVSQSPSNKVTEKGKDVELRCDPISGHTALYWYRQSLGQGLEFLIYFQGNSAPDKSGLPSDRFSAERTGGSVSTLTIQRTQQEDSAVYLCASSLNTPNQPQHFGDGTRLSIL.

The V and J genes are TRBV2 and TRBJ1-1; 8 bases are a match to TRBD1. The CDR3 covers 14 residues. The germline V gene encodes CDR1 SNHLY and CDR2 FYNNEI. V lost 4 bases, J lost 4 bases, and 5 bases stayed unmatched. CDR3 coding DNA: TGTGCCAGCAGTGGGTTAACAGGGGGCACTGAAGCTTTCTTT. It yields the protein CASSGLTGGTEAFF. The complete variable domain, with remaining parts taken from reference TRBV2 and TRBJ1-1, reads EPEVTQTPSHQVTQMGQEVILRCVPISNHLYFYWYRQILGQKVEFLVSFYNNEISEKSEIFDDQFSVERPDGSNFTLKIRSTKLEDSAMYFCASSGLTGGTEAFFGQGTRLTVV.

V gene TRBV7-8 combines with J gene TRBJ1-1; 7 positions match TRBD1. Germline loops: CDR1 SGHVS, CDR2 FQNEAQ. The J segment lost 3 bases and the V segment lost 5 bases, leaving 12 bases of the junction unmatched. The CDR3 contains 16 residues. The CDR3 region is CASSVGTASGDTEAFF. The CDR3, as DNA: TGTGCCAGCAGCGTGGGGACAGCCTCCGGCGACACTGAAGCTTTCTTT.

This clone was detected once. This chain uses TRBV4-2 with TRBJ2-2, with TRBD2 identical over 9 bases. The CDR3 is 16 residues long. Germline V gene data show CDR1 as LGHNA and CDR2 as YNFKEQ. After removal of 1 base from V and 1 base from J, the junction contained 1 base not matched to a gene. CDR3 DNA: TGTGCCAGCAGCCAAGGACTAGCGGTGAACACCGGGGAGCTGTTTTTT. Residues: CASSQGLAVNTGELFF.

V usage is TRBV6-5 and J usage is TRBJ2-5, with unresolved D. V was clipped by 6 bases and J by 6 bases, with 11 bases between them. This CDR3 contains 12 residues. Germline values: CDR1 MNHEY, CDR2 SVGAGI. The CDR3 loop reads CASRRSEKTQYF. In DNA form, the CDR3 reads TGTGCCAGCAGGCGCAGCGAGAAGACCCAGTACTTC.

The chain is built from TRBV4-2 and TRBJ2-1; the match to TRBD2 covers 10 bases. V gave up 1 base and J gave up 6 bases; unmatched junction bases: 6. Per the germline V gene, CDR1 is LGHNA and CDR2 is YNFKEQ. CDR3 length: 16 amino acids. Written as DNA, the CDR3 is TGTGCCAGCAGCCAAGTGGGAGCGGGGGGGGCCAATGAGCAGTTCTTC. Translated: CASSQVGAGGANEQFF.

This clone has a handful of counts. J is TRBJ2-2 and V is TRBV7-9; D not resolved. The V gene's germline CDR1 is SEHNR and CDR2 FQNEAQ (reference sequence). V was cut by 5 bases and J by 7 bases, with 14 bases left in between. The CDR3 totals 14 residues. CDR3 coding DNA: TGTGCCAGCAGCGTACCGGGTGATAGCGGGGAGCTGTTTTTT. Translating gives CASSVPGDSGELFF.